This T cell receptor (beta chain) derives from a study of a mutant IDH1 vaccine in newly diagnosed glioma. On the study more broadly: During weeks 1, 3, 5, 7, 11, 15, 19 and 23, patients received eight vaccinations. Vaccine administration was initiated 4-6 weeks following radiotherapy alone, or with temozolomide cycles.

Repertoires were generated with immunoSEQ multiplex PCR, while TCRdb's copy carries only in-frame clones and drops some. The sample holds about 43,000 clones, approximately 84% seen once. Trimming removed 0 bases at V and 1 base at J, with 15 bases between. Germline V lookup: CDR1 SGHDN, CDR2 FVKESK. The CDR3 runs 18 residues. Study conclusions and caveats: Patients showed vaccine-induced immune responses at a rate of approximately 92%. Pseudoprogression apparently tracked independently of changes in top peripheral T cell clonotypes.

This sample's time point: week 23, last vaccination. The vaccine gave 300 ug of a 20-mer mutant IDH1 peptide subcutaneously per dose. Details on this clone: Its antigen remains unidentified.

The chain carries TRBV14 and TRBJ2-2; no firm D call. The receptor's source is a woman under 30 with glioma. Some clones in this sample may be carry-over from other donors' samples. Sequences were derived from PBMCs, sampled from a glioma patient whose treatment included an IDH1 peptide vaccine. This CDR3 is CASSQEGLWAKNTGELFF. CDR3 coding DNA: TGTGCCAGCAGCCAAGAAGGCCTTTGGGCTAAGAACACCGGGGAGCTGTTTTTT.